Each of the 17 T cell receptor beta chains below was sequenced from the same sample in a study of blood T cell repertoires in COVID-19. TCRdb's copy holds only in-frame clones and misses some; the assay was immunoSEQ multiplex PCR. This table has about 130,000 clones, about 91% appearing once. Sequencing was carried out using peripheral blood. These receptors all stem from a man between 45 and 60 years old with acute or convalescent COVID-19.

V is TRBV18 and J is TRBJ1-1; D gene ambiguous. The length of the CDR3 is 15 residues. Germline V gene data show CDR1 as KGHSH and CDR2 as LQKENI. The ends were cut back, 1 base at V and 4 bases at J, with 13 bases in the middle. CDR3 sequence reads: CASSPRVGSGTEAFF. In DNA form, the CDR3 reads TGTGCCAGCTCACCACGGGTGGGGAGCGGCACTGAAGCTTTCTTT.

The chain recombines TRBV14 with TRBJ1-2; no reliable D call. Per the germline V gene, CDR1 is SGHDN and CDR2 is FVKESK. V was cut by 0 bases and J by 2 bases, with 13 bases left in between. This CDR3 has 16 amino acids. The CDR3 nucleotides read TGTGCCAGCAGCCAAGATGGAGGGAGCCCGAACTATGGCTACACCTTC. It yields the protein CASSQDGGSPNYGYTF.

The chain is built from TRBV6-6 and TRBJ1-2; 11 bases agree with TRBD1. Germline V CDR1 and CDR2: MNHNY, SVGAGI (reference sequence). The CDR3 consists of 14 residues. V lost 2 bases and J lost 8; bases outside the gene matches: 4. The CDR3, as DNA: TGTGCCAGCAGTTACGGACAGGGGGCGCTGGGCTACACCTTC. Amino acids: CASSYGQGALGYTF.

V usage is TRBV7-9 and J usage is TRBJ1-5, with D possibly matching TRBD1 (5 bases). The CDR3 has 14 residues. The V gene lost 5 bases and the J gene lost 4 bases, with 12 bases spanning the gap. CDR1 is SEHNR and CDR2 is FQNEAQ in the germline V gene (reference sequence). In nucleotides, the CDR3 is TGTGCCAGCAGCCAAGGGGCTAATAATCAGCCCCAGCATTTT. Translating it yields CASSQGANNQPQHF.

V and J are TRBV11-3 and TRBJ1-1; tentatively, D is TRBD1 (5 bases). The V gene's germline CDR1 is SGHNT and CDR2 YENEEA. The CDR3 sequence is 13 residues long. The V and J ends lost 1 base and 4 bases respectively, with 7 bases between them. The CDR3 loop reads CASSLVTGTEAFF. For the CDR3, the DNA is TGTGCCAGCAGCTTAGTCACAGGCACTGAAGCTTTCTTT.

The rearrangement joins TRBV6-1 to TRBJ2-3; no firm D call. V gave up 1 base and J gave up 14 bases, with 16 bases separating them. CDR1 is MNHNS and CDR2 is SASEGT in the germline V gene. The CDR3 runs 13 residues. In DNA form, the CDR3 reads TGTGCCAGCAGTGAAGGCGGTGGTCCTCGAGCGTATTTT. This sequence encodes CASSEGGGPRAYF.

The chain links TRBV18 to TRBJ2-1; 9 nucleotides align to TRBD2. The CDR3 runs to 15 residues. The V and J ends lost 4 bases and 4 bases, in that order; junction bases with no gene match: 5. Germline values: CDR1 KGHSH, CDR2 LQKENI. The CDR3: CASSQAGGIYNEQFF. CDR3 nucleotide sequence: TGTGCCAGCTCACAAGCGGGGGGAATATACAATGAGCAGTTCTTC.

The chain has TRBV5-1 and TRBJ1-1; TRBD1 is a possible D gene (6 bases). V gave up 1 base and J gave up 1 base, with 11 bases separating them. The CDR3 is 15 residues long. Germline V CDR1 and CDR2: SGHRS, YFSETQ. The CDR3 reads CASSLLAGENTEAFF. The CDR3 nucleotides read TGCGCCAGCAGCTTGCTTGCAGGGGAGAACACTGAAGCTTTCTTT.

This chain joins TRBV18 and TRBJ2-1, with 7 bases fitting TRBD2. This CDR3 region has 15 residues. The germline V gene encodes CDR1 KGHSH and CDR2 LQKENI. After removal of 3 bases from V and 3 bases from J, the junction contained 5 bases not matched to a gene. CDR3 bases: TGTGCCAGCTCACCGGGGAGGGAGATCTACAATGAGCAGTTCTTC. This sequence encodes CASSPGREIYNEQFF.

CDR3 loop: CASSILRGHEQYF. The CDR3 nucleotides are TGTGCCAGTAGTATACTCAGGGGCCACGAGCAGTACTTC. V gene TRBV19 combines with J gene TRBJ2-7; tentatively, D is TRBD1 (6 bases). Germline V gives CDR1 LNHDA, CDR2 SQIVND (reference sequence). The V end lost 2 bases, the J end lost 5 bases, and 10 bases lay between the germline ends. This CDR3 contains 13 residues.

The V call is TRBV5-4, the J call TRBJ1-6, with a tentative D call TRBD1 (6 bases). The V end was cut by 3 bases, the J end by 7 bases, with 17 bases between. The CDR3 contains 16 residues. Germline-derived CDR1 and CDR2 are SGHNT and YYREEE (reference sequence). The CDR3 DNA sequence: TGTGCCAGCAGCTGGGGGTGGACAGCAGAAAATTCACCCCTCCACTTT. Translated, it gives CASSWGWTAENSPLHF.

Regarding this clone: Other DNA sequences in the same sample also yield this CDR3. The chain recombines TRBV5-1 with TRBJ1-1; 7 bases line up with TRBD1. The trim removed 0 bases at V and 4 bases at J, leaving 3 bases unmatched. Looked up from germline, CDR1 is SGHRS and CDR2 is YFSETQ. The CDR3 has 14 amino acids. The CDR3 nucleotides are TGCGCCAGCAGCTTGGGACAGGGAGGCACTGAAGCTTTCTTT. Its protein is CASSLGQGGTEAFF. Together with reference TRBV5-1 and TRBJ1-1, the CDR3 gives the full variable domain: KAGVTQTPRYLIKTRGQQVTLSCSPISGHRSVSWYQQTPGQGLQFLFEYFSETQRNKGNFPGRFSGRQFSNSRSEMNVSTLELGDSALYLCASSLGQGGTEAFFGQGTRLTVV.

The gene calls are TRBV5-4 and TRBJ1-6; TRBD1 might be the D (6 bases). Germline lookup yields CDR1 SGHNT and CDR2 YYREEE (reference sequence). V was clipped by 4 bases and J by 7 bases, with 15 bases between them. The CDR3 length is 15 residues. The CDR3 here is CASSATGSENSPLHF. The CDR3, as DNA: TGTGCCAGCAGCGCCACAGGGTCTGAGAATTCACCCCTCCACTTT.

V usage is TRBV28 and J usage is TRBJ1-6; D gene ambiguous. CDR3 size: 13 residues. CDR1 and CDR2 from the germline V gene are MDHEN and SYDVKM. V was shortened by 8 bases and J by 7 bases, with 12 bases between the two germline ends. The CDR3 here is CASAGLANSPLHF. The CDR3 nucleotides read TGTGCCAGCGCGGGCTTGGCCAATTCACCCCTCCACTTT.

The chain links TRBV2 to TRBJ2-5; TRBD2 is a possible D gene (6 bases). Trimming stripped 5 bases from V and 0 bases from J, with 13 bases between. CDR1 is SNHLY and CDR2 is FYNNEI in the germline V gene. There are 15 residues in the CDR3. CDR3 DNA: TGTGCCAGCAGTTTGGGCGGGGCTCACCAAGAGACCCAGTACTTC. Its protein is CASSLGGAHQETQYF.

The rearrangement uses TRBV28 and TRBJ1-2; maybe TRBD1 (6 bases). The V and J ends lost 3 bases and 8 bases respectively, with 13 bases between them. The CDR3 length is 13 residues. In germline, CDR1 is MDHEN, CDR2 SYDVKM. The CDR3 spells CASSLLQGEGYTF. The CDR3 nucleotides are TGTGCCAGCAGTTTGTTACAGGGCGAAGGCTACACCTTC.

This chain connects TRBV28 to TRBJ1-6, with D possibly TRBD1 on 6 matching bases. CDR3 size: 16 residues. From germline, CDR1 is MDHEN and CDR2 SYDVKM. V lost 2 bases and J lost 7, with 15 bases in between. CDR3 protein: CASSLAVNRDNSPLHF. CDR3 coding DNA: TGTGCCAGCAGTTTAGCGGTCAACAGGGACAATTCACCCCTCCACTTT.